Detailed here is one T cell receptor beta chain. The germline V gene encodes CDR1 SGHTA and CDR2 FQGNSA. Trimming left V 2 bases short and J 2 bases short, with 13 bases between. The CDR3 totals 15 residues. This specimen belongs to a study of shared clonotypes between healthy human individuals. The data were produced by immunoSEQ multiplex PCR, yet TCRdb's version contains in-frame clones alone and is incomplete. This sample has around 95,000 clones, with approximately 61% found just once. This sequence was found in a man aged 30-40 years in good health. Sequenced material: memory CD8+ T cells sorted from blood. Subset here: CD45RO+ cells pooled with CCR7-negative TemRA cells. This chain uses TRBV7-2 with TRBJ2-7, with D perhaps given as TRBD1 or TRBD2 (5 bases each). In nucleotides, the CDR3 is TGTGCCAGCAGCTTACACGGGACGGAGACCTACGAGCAGTACTTC. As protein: CASSLHGTETYEQYF.